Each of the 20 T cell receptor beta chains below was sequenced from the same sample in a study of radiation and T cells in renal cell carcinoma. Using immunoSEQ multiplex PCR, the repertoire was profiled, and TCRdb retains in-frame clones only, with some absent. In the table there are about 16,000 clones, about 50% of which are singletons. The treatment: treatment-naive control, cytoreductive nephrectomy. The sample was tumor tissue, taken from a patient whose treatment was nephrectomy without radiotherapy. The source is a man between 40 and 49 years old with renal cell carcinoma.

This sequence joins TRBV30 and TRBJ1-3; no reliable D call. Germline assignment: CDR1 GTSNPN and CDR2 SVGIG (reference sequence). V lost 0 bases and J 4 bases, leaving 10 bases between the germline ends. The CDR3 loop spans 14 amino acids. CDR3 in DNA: TGTGCCTGGAGTGTGGAAGCTGGAGGAAACACCATATATTTT. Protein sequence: CAWSVEAGGNTIYF. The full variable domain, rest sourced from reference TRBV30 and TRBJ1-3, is SQTIHQWPATLVQPVGSPLSLECTVEGTSNPNLYWYRQAAGRGLQLLFYSVGIGQISSEVPQNLSASRPQDRQFILSSKKLLLSDSGFYLCAWSVEAGGNTIYFGEGSWLTVV.

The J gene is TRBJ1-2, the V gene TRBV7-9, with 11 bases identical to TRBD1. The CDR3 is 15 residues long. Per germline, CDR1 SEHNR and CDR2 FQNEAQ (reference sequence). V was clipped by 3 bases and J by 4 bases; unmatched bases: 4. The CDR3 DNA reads TGTGCCAGCAGCTTCGGGACAGGGGGTTCCTATGGCTACACCTTC. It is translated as CASSFGTGGSYGYTF. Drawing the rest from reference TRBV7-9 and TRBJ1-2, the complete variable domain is DTGVSQNPRHKITKRGQNVTFRCDPISEHNRLYWYRQTLGQGPEFLTYFQNEAQLEKSRLLSDRFSAERPKGSFSTLEIQRTEQGDSAMYLCASSFGTGGSYGYTFGSGTRLTVV.

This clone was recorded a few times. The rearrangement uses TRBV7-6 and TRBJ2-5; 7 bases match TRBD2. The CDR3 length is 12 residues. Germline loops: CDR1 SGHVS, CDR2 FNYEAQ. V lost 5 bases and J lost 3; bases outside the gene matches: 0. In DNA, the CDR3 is TGTGCCAGCAGCGGACTAGAAGAGACCCAGTACTTC. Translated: CASSGLEETQYF.

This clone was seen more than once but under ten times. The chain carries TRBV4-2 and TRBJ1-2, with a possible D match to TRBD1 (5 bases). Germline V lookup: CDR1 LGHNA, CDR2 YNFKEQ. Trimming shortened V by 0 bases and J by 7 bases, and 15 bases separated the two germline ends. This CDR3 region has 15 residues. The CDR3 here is CASSQENRPFGGYTF. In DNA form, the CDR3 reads TGTGCCAGCAGCCAAGAAAACAGGCCCTTCGGTGGCTACACCTTC.

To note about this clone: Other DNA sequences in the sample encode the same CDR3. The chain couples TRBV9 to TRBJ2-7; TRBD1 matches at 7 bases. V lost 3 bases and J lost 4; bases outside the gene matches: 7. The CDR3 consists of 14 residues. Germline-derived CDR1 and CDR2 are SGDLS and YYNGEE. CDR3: CASSGQGVGYEQYF. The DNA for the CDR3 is TGTGCCAGCAGCGGGCAGGGGGTGGGATACGAGCAGTACTTC.

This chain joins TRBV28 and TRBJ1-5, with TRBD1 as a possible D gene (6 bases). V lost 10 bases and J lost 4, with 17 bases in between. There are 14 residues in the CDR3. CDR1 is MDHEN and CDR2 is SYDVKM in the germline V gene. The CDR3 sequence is CAIRTAGMNQPQHF. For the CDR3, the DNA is TGTGCCATTCGGACAGCGGGGATGAATCAGCCCCAGCATTTT. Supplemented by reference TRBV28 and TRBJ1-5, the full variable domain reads DVKVTQSSRYLVKRTGEKVFLECVQDMDHENMFWYRQDPGLGLRLIYFSYDVKMKEKGDIPEGYSVSREKKERFSLILESASTNQTSMYLCAIRTAGMNQPQHFGDGTRLSIL.

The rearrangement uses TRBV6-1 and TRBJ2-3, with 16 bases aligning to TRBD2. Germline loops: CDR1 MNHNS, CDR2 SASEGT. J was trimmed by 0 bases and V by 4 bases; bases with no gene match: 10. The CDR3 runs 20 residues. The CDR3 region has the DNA TGTGCCAGCAGTGGAGGGACTAGCGGGGGGGCCGTTACTAGCACAGATACGCAGTATTTT. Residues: CASSGGTSGGAVTSTDTQYF.

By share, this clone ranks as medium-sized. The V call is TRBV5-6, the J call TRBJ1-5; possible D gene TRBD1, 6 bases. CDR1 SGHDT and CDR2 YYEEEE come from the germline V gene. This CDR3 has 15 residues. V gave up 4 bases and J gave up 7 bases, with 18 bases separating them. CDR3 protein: CASSPYSLQGQPQHF. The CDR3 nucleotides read TGTGCCAGCAGCCCCTATTCATTACAGGGACAGCCCCAGCATTTT.

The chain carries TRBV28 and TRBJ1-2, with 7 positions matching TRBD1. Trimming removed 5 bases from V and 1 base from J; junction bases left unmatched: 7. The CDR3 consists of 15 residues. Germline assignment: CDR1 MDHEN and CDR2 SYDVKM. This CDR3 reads CASSLGQLGNYGYTF. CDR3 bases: TGTGCCAGCAGTCTGGGACAGTTGGGTAACTATGGCTACACCTTC.

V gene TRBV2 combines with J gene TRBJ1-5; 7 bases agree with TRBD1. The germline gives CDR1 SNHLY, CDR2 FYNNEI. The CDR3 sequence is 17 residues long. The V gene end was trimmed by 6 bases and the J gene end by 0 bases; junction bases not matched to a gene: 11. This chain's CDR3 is CASSATGKTHSNQPQHF. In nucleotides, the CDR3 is TGTGCCAGCAGCGCGACAGGGAAGACCCATAGCAATCAGCCCCAGCATTTT.

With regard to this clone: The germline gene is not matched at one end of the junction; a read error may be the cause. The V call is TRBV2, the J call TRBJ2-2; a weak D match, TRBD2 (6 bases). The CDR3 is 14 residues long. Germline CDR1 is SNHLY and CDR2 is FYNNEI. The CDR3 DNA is TGTGCCAGCACTATGGGGCGGGGCACCGGGGAGCTGCTTTTT. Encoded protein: CASTMGRGTGELLF.

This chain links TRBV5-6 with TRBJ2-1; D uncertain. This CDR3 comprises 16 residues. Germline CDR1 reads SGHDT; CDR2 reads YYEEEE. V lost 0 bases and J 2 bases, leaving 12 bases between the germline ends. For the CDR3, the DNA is TGTGCCAGCAGCTTGGGAGACCTCCCCCCCTACAATGAGCAGTTCTTC. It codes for CASSLGDLPPYNEQFF. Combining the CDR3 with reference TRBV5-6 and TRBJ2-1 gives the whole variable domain DAGVTQSPTHLIKTRGQQVTLRCSPKSGHDTVSWYQQALGQGPQFIFQYYEEEERQRGNFPDRFSGHQFPNYSSELNVNALLLGDSALYLCASSLGDLPPYNEQFFGPGTRLTVL.

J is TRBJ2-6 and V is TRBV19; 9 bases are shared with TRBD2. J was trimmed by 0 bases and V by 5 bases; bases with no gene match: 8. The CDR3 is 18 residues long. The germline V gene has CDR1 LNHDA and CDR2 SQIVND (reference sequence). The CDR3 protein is CASSYSGGSTSGANVLTF. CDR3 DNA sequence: TGTGCCAGTAGTTATAGCGGGGGATCTACCTCTGGGGCCAACGTCCTGACTTTC.

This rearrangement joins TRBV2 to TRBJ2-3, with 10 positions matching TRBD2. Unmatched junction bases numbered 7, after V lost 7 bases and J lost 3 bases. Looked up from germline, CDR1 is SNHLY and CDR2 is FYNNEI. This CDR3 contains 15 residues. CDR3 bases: TGTGCCAGCATTACCAGCGGGGGGGGGACAGATACGCAGTATTTT. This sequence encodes CASITSGGGTDTQYF. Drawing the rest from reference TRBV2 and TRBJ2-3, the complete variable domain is EPEVTQTPSHQVTQMGQEVILRCVPISNHLYFYWYRQILGQKVEFLVSFYNNEISEKSEIFDDQFSVERPDGSNFTLKIRSTKLEDSAMYFCASITSGGGTDTQYFGPGTRLTVL.

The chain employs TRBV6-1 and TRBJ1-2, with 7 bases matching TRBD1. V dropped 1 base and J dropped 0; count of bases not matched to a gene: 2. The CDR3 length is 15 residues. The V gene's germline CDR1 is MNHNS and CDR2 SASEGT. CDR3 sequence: CASSEGRGPNYGYTF. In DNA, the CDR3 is TGTGCCAGCAGTGAAGGGAGGGGGCCTAACTATGGCTACACCTTC.

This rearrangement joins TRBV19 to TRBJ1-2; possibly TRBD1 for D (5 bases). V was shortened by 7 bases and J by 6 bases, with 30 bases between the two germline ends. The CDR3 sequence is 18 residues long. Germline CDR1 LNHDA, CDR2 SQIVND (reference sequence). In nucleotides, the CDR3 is TGTGCCAGTACCCCTATAACATTTCAGGGAGGGGAAAATCATGGCTACACCTTC. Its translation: CASTPITFQGGENHGYTF.

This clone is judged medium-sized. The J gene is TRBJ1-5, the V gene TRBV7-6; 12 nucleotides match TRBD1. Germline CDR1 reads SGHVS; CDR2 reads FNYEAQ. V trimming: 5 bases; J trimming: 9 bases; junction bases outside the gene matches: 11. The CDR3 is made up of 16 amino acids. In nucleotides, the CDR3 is TGTGCCAGCAGCCCCTGGGACAGGGGGCGCGGGGTGCCCCAGCATTTT. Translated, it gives CASSPWDRGRGVPQHF. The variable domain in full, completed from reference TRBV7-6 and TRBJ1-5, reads GAGVSQSPRYKVTKRGQDVALRCDPISGHVSLYWYRQALGQGPEFLTYFNYEAQQDKSGLPNDRFSAERPEGSISTLTIQRTEQRDSAMYRCASSPWDRGRGVPQHFGDGTRLSIL.

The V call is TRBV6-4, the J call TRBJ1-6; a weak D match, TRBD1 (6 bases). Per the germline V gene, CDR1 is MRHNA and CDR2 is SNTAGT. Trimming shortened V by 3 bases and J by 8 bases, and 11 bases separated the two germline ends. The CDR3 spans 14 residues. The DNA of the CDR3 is TGTGCCAGCAGTGAGGAGGGGGGGCATTCACCCCTCCACTTT. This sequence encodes CASSEEGGHSPLHF.

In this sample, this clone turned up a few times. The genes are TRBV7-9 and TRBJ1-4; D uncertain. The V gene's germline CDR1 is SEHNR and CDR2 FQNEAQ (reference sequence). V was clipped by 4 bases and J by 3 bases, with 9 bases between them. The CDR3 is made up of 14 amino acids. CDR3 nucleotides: TGTGCCAGCAGCTGGATTGGGGCTAATGAAAAACTGTTTTTT. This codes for CASSWIGANEKLFF.

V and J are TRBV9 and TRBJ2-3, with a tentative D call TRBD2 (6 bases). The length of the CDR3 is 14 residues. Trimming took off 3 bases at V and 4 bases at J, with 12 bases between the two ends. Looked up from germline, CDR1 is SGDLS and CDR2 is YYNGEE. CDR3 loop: CASSGGGFSDTQYF. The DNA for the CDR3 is TGTGCCAGCAGCGGTGGAGGGTTCTCAGATACGCAGTATTTT.